The entry below gives a single T cell receptor (beta chain) sequence along with its context. These data originate in a study of CD8+ T cells in alopecia areata. CDR1 and CDR2 (germline): SGHRS, YFSETQ. The CDR3 length is 12 residues. Trimming took 3 bases from V and 10 from J, leaving 11 bases between them. cDNA reverse transcribed from extracted RNA served as the sequencing template. Some clones are missing from TCRdb's copy, which holds only in-frame ones; the method was immunoSEQ multiplex PCR. The table lists around 250,000 clones, roughly two thirds of them singletons. The study team obtained lesional scalp punch biopsies and peripheral blood from alopecia areata patients.

This receptor was obtained from a human donor with alopecia areata. Specimen: CD4+ T cells sorted from blood, collected at week 0. V gene TRBV5-1 combines with J gene TRBJ2-1; D gene unclear. This CDR3 reads CASSYMLAEQFF. The CDR3, as DNA: TGCGCCAGCAGCTATATGTTAGCCGAGCAGTTCTTC.